One sample yielded the 18 T cell receptor beta chains listed below, sequenced in a study of OX40 agonist ivuxolimab in advanced cancers. Repertoires were generated with immunoSEQ multiplex PCR, while TCRdb's copy carries only in-frame clones and drops some. The table lists some 48,000 clones, 84% of them singletons. Material: CD4+ or CD8+ T cells sorted from blood, obtained in a trial of the OX40 agonist ivuxolimab. These receptors all come from an adult with an advanced solid tumor such as melanoma, head and neck, liver or kidney cancer.

This clone was counted a few times. The same CDR3 arises from other DNA sequences in this sample as well. The rearrangement links TRBV19 to TRBJ2-6; D not resolved. The CDR3 consists of 13 residues. Germline CDR1 LNHDA, CDR2 SQIVND (reference sequence). The ends were cut back, 4 bases at V and 1 base at J, with 2 bases in the middle. This chain's CDR3 is CASSTSGANVLTF. In DNA, the CDR3 is TGTGCCAGTAGTACTTCTGGGGCCAACGTCCTGACTTTC. The whole variable domain, filled in from reference TRBV19 and TRBJ2-6, reads DGGITQSPKYLFRKEGQNVTLSCEQNLNHDAMYWYRQDPGQGLRLIYYSQIVNDFQKGDIAEGYSVSREKKESFPLTVTSAQKNPTAFYLCASSTSGANVLTFGAGSRLTVL.

The chain couples TRBV9 to TRBJ2-5; 11 bases match TRBD2. The V segment lost 2 bases and the J segment 4 bases; nucleotides outside the gene matches: 4. Germline V CDR1 and CDR2: SGDLS, YYNGEE. CDR3 length: 15 amino acids. This chain's CDR3 is CASSVYSGGAETQYF. The CDR3 bases are TGTGCCAGCAGCGTGTATAGCGGGGGGGCAGAGACCCAGTACTTC.

The genes are TRBV5-1 and TRBJ1-2; 8 bases agree with TRBD1. The trim removed 1 base at V and 8 bases at J, leaving 4 bases unmatched. This CDR3 comprises 13 residues. CDR1 and CDR2 (germline): SGHRS, YFSETQ. The CDR3 loop reads CASSLSAGGGYTF. As DNA, the CDR3 is TGCGCCAGCAGCTTGTCGGCAGGGGGCGGCTACACCTTC.

Note on this clone: Additional DNA sequences in this sample encode the identical CDR3. The rearrangement uses TRBV30 and TRBJ2-1; D is perhaps TRBD1 (5 bases). Germline CDR1 reads GTSNPN; CDR2 reads SVGIG (reference sequence). This CDR3 has 13 residues. The V gene lost 8 bases and the J gene lost 4 bases, with 15 bases spanning the gap. The CDR3 region is CAKRDSPYNEQFF. The CDR3 DNA sequence: TGTGCCAAGCGAGACAGCCCTTACAATGAGCAGTTCTTC.

The chain has TRBV5-6 and TRBJ2-7, with D possibly TRBD1 on 5 matching bases. V dropped 0 bases and J dropped 5 bases, with 15 bases sitting between them. There are 15 residues in the CDR3. From germline, CDR1 is SGHDT and CDR2 YYEEEE. The CDR3 spells CASSLAQGPSDEQYF. The CDR3 DNA sequence: TGTGCCAGCAGCTTGGCGCAGGGCCCATCTGACGAGCAGTACTTC.

This clone occurred once. This CDR3 is CASSSGGYYGYTF. As DNA, the CDR3 is TGTGCCAGCAGCTCAGGGGGGTACTATGGCTACACCTTC. This chain uses TRBV9 with TRBJ1-2, with 7 bases that match TRBD1. The germline CDR1 and CDR2 sequences are SGDLS and YYNGEE. This CDR3 has 13 residues. V lost 4 bases to trimming and J lost 3 bases; unmatched junction nucleotides: 3.

CDR3 sequence: CASSYEASYEQYF. CDR3 sequence (DNA): TGTGCCAGCAGTTACGAGGCCTCCTACGAGCAGTACTTC. The chain joins TRBV6-5 to TRBJ2-7; D not certain. The CDR3 has 13 amino acids. In germline, CDR1 is MNHEY, CDR2 SVGAGI. The ends were cut back, 2 bases at V and 0 bases at J, with 5 bases in the middle.

The chain links TRBV4-2 to TRBJ2-6, with 10 bases that match TRBD2. Trimming removed 3 bases from V and 1 base from J; junction bases left unmatched: 9. This CDR3 comprises 19 residues. The germline V gene encodes CDR1 LGHNA and CDR2 YNFKEQ. In DNA form, the CDR3 reads TGTGCCAGCAGCCAGAGTATAGCGGGAGGACTTTCTGGGGCCAACGTCCTGACTTTC. Encoded protein: CASSQSIAGGLSGANVLTF.

As concerns this clone: A read error may account for a junction end that differs from germline. The chain couples TRBV9 to TRBJ2-7, with D possibly called TRBD1 or TRBD2 (5 bases each). The CDR3 length is 14 residues. In germline, CDR1 is SGDLS, CDR2 YYNGEE. In DNA, the CDR3 is TGTGCCGGCAGCGTAGGTGGGGGAACCTACGAGCAGTACTTC. Residues: CAGSVGGGTYEQYF.

The chain recombines TRBV5-8 with TRBJ1-5; D is unresolved. Germline V gives CDR1 SGHTS, CDR2 YDEGEE. Deletions cut 2 bases from V and 1 base from J, with 7 bases between. This CDR3 is built from 14 residues. This CDR3 is CASSFRGSNQPQHF. CDR3 in DNA: TGTGCCAGCAGCTTTAGAGGAAGCAATCAGCCCCAGCATTTT.

The chain uses TRBV7-8 and TRBJ1-4, with D unclear. Germline-derived CDR1 and CDR2 are SGHVS and FQNEAQ. V lost 3 bases and J lost 4, with 9 bases in between. This CDR3 has 14 residues. This CDR3 reads CASSFGRLNEKLFF. The CDR3 bases are TGTGCCAGCAGCTTTGGACGGCTTAATGAAAAACTGTTTTTT.

This chain connects TRBV5-5 to TRBJ1-1; D unclear. CDR3 length equals 13 residues. The V end was cut by 4 bases, the J end by 7 bases, with 14 bases between. Per the germline V gene, CDR1 is SGHKS and CDR2 is YYEKEE (reference sequence). In DNA, the CDR3 is TGTGCCAGCAGCGTTGACATACCCGTTGAAGCTTTCTTT. Protein: CASSVDIPVEAFF.

This chain links TRBV14 with TRBJ1-4; a possible D gene is TRBD1 (5 bases). Germline CDR1 SGHDN, CDR2 FVKESK. This CDR3 contains 14 residues. CDR3 amino acids: CGEWRGRTNEKLFF. The DNA of the CDR3 is TGTGGAGAATGGAGGGGACGAACTAATGAAAAACTGTTTTTT.

This rearrangement joins TRBV4-1 to TRBJ2-7, with D hard to call. There are 12 residues in the CDR3. The germline V and J ends were trimmed by 1 base and 6 bases, with 7 bases remaining between them. Looked up from germline, CDR1 is MGHRA and CDR2 is YSYEKL. The CDR3 loop reads CASSQGGTEQYF. As DNA, the CDR3 is TGCGCCAGCAGCCAAGGGGGAACCGAGCAGTACTTC.

This clone showed up just once. The rearrangement joins TRBV28 to TRBJ2-3; 14 bases line up with TRBD2. V shed 5 bases, J shed 8 bases, and the junction held 9 bases outside the gene matches. CDR3 length: 16 amino acids. Germline V CDR1 and CDR2: MDHEN, SYDVKM. CDR3 sequence: CASSGLAGGGGGTQYF. The CDR3 bases are TGTGCCAGCAGTGGACTAGCGGGAGGCGGGGGGGGTACGCAGTATTTT.

V and J are TRBV7-9 and TRBJ2-1; 9 bases agree with TRBD2. There are 16 residues in the CDR3. From germline, CDR1 is SEHNR and CDR2 FQNEAQ (reference sequence). Trimming removed 5 bases from V and 4 bases from J; junction bases left unmatched: 9. The CDR3 region has the DNA TGTGCCAGCAGCACCTTAAGTAGCGGGAGATACAATGAGCAGTTCTTC. Amino acid sequence: CASSTLSSGRYNEQFF.

The chain uses TRBV27 and TRBJ2-7, with TRBD1 as a possible D gene (6 bases). This CDR3 is built from 15 residues. V was trimmed by 6 bases and J by 0 bases, leaving 15 bases between them. In germline, CDR1 is MNHEY, CDR2 SMNVEV (reference sequence). In nucleotides, the CDR3 is TGTGCCAGCAGGCAGGGGTCTTTCGGCTCCTACGAGCAGTACTTC. Protein: CASRQGSFGSYEQYF.

The V call is TRBV5-8, the J call TRBJ1-5, with D possibly being TRBD1 (5 bases). The germline V and J ends were trimmed by 0 bases and 4 bases, with 8 bases remaining between them. The CDR3 consists of 14 residues. The germline CDR1 and CDR2 sequences are SGHTS and YDEGEE. CDR3 nucleotide sequence: TGTGCCAGCAGCTTGGTGGGGCAGAATCAGCCCCAGCATTTT. This encodes CASSLVGQNQPQHF.